The clone carrying this TCR beta chain was observed a few times. Its antigen is undetermined. This record comes from a study of blood T cells in healthy people across ages. Notes on the study in general: It was not possible, with unsorted PBMCs, to conclusively compare naive and antigen-experienced cells.

It was with a sample-barcoded 5' primer and a J-beta primer mix that a second PCR of roughly 6 to 12 cycles was run. Each cDNA molecule was tagged by a template-switch adaptor with 12 random nucleotides. MiXCR, applied by TCRdb to the 5' RACE reads, yields one record per CDR3 protein. The sample yields about 1.5 million distinct CDR3 sequences, approximately 39% seen once. Sequencing was performed on blood. The TCR originated in a woman in her late teens or twenties in good health.

The CDR3 nucleotides are TGTGCCAGCAGATTGGACAGGTCTTTCGGCAATGAGCAGTTCTTC. The encoded protein is CASRLDRSFGNEQFF. This chain connects TRBV6-5 to TRBJ2-1; 7 bases are a match to TRBD1. The V segment lost 6 bases and the J segment 6 bases; nucleotides outside the gene matches: 11. Looked up from germline, CDR1 is MNHEY and CDR2 is SVGAGI. This CDR3 region has 15 residues.